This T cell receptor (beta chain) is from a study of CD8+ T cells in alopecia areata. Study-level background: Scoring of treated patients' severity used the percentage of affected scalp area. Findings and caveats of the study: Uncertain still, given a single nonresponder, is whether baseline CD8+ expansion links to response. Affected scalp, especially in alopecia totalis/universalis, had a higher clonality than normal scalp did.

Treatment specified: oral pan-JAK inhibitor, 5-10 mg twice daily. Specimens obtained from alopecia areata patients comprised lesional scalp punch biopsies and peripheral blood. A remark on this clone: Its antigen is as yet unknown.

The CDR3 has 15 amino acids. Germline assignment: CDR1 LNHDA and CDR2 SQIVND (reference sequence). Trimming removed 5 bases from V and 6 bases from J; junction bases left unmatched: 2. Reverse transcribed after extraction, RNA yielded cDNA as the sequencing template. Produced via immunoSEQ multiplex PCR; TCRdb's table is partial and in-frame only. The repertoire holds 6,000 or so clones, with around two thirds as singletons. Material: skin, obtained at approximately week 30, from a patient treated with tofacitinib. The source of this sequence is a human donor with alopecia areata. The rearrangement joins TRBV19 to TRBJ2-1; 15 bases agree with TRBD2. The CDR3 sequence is CASSGTSGRINEQFF. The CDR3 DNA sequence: TGTGCCAGTAGTGGGACTAGCGGGAGGATCAATGAGCAGTTCTTC.